Below are 18 T cell receptor beta chains sequenced from a single sample in a study of cytomegalovirus exposure and HLA in healthy donors. Generated by immunoSEQ multiplex PCR, the TCRdb table keeps only in-frame clones and is missing some. The top ten clones hold about 3% of a sample with around 160,000 clones, roughly 91% of them seen once. The sequencing sample was made of PBMCs. These receptors originate from a man younger than 30 in good health and CMV-seronegative.

V and J are TRBV4-1 and TRBJ2-1; D perhaps matches TRBD2 (6 bases). The CDR3 consists of 14 residues. The germline CDR1 and CDR2 sequences are MGHRA and YSYEKL. V was shortened by 0 bases and J by 12 bases, with 15 bases between the two germline ends. In nucleotides, the CDR3 is TGCGCCAGCAGCCAAGATTCGGGGGTCGGGGTGCAGTTCTTC. Protein product: CASSQDSGVGVQFF.

The chain has TRBV5-1 and TRBJ1-6, with D perhaps TRBD1 (6 bases). Germline loops: CDR1 SGHRS, CDR2 YFSETQ. The length of the CDR3 is 15 residues. Trimming pared 4 bases from V and 3 bases from J, leaving 11 bases between. CDR3 in DNA: TGCGCCAGCAGCCCACCGGACAGCTATAATTCACCCCTCCACTTT. Residues: CASSPPDSYNSPLHF.

This chain uses TRBV7-9 with TRBJ2-4; the match to TRBD2 covers 9 bases. Trimming cost V 1 base and J 0 bases; bases outside gene matches: 10. Germline V lookup: CDR1 SEHNR, CDR2 FQNEAQ (reference sequence). The CDR3 runs to 19 residues. CDR3 bases: TGTGCCAGCAGCTTAGGACGCCCTAGCGGGACACTAGCCAAAAACATTCAGTACTTC. The encoded protein is CASSLGRPSGTLAKNIQYF. Together with reference TRBV7-9 and TRBJ2-4, the CDR3 gives the full variable domain: DTGVSQNPRHKITKRGQNVTFRCDPISEHNRLYWYRQTLGQGPEFLTYFQNEAQLEKSRLLSDRFSAERPKGSFSTLEIQRTEQGDSAMYLCASSLGRPSGTLAKNIQYFGAGTRLSVL.

The gene calls are TRBV6-5 and TRBJ1-2; 9 bases map to TRBD1. The CDR3 consists of 13 residues. V shed 4 bases, J shed 6 bases, and the junction held 3 bases outside the gene matches. Germline-derived CDR1 and CDR2 are MNHEY and SVGAGI. The DNA of the CDR3 is TGTGCCAGCAGTTGGACAGGGGCCCATGGCTACACCTTC. As protein: CASSWTGAHGYTF.

This clone turned up a few times. The chain employs TRBV7-8 and TRBJ2-7; D unclear. The germline V and J ends were trimmed by 1 base and 3 bases, with 7 bases remaining between them. CDR1 and CDR2 from the germline V gene are SGHVS and FQNEAQ. The CDR3 sequence is 13 residues long. CDR3 DNA: TGTGCCAGCAGCTTAGGGTTCAGCTACGAGCAGTACTTC. Translation gives CASSLGFSYEQYF.

J is TRBJ2-7 and V is TRBV6-1; maybe TRBD1 (6 bases). This CDR3 has 14 amino acids. CDR1 and CDR2 (germline): MNHNS, SASEGT. With 1 base removed from V and 10 bases from J, the gap between germline ends came to 17 bases. In DNA, the CDR3 is TGTGCCAGCAGTGAAGATACAGGGCAAACCCCCCAGTACTTC. It translates to CASSEDTGQTPQYF.

The V gene is TRBV19, the J gene TRBJ1-5; TRBD1 matches 8 bases. The trim removed 3 bases at V and 3 bases at J, leaving 4 bases unmatched. This CDR3 has 15 amino acids. CDR1 is LNHDA and CDR2 is SQIVND in the germline V gene (reference sequence). The CDR3 reads CASSILDRVNQPQHF. The CDR3 DNA is TGTGCCAGTAGTATTTTGGACAGGGTCAATCAGCCCCAGCATTTT.

The V call is TRBV6-6, the J call TRBJ2-7, with TRBD1 matching over 10 bases. The V gene end was trimmed by 6 bases and the J gene end by 5 bases; junction bases not matched to a gene: 10. The germline V gene has CDR1 MNHNY and CDR2 SVGAGI (reference sequence). There are 15 residues in the CDR3. CDR3 DNA sequence: TGTGCCAGCAGACCCACGGGACAGGGGAAAGACGAGCAGTACTTC. Translation: CASRPTGQGKDEQYF.

This chain connects TRBV15 to TRBJ2-2; D is perhaps TRBD1 (5 bases). V lost 0 bases to trimming and J lost 3 bases, with 8 bases between them. This CDR3 has 15 residues. Per germline, CDR1 LNHNV and CDR2 YYDKDF (reference sequence). For the CDR3, the DNA is TGTGCCACCAGCAGAGAGGGCAGGGACACCGGGGAGCTGTTTTTT. As protein: CATSREGRDTGELFF.

This clone was recorded only once. J is TRBJ2-3 and V is TRBV7-9; D ambiguous. The V end was cut by 3 bases, the J end by 0 bases, with 7 bases between. The CDR3 is made up of 14 amino acids. From germline, CDR1 is SEHNR and CDR2 FQNEAQ (reference sequence). This CDR3 is CASSFDGSTDTQYF. Here the CDR3 DNA reads TGTGCCAGCAGCTTTGATGGCAGCACAGATACGCAGTATTTT.

The chain employs TRBV4-1 and TRBJ2-3, with a tentative D call TRBD2 (5 bases). The CDR3 extends over 14 amino acids. Between the trimmed V and J ends, which lost 0 bases and 3 bases, there was a span of 7 bases. The germline V gene has CDR1 MGHRA and CDR2 YSYEKL. The CDR3 protein is CASSQDGKTDTQYF. The CDR3, as DNA: TGCGCCAGCAGCCAAGACGGGAAGACAGATACGCAGTATTTT.

V usage is TRBV6-6 and J usage is TRBJ1-4; perhaps TRBD1 as D (5 bases). Trimming cost V 4 bases and J 8 bases, with 5 bases left between them. The length of the CDR3 is 11 residues. In germline, CDR1 is MNHNY, CDR2 SVGAGI (reference sequence). In DNA, the CDR3 is TGTGCCAGCAGTTGGGGCGAAAAACTGTTTTTT. Encoded protein: CASSWGEKLFF.

The rearrangement links TRBV18 to TRBJ2-7; tentatively, D is TRBD2 (6 bases). The V end was cut by 2 bases, the J end by 2 bases, with 10 bases between. In germline, CDR1 is KGHSH, CDR2 LQKENI. The CDR3 is 14 amino acids. This chain's CDR3 is CASSPTGGTYEQYF. CDR3 sequence (DNA): TGTGCCAGCTCACCAACCGGGGGAACCTACGAGCAGTACTTC.

J is TRBJ2-1 and V is TRBV28, with TRBD2 identical over 11 bases. Germline lookup yields CDR1 MDHEN and CDR2 SYDVKM. Trimming took 4 bases from V and 6 from J; bases not matched to a gene: 17. This CDR3 region has 19 residues. The CDR3 DNA sequence: TGTGCCAGCAGTTCGGGGACTAGCGGAACTAGCGTCGGTTTCAATGAGCAGTTCTTC. Translation: CASSSGTSGTSVGFNEQFF.

The J gene is TRBJ1-1, the V gene TRBV5-1; 7 bases align to TRBD1. Germline lookup yields CDR1 SGHRS and CDR2 YFSETQ. J was trimmed by 7 bases and V by 0 bases; bases with no gene match: 6. This CDR3 comprises 14 residues. CDR3 bases: TGCGCCAGCAGCTTGGGGGACAGCCTACTTGAAGCTTTCTTT. Encoded protein: CASSLGDSLLEAFF.

CDR3 residues: CASSPALTSKETQYF. In DNA form, the CDR3 reads TGCGCCAGCAGCCCTGCTTTGACTAGCAAAGAGACCCAGTACTTC. V and J are TRBV4-1 and TRBJ2-5; 7 bases are a match to TRBD2. V lost 4 bases and J lost 3; bases outside the gene matches: 8. The CDR3 sequence is 15 residues long. CDR1 MGHRA and CDR2 YSYEKL come from the germline V gene.

J is TRBJ2-2 and V is TRBV9, with 7 bases aligning to TRBD1. The trim removed 5 bases at V and 4 bases at J, leaving 8 bases unmatched. The CDR3 is 15 amino acids. CDR1 SGDLS and CDR2 YYNGEE come from the germline V gene. The CDR3 protein is CASSSTGAPTGELFF. CDR3 in DNA: TGTGCCAGCAGTTCAACAGGGGCGCCCACCGGGGAGCTGTTTTTT.

V and J are TRBV5-1 and TRBJ2-3; 15 bases match TRBD2. The CDR3 length is 16 residues. Trimming cost V 5 bases and J 5 bases; bases outside gene matches: 6. Germline CDR1 reads SGHRS; CDR2 reads YFSETQ. The CDR3 DNA is TGCGCCAGCAGGCAACCGGGACTAGCGGGGGGAGATACGCAGTATTTT. It translates to CASRQPGLAGGDTQYF.